This T cell receptor beta chain was observed in a study of T cells in Graves' hyperthyroidism and ophthalmopathy. Unmatched junction bases numbered 3, after V lost 1 base and J lost 5 bases. The germline CDR1 and CDR2 sequences are SGHKS and YYEKEE (reference sequence). The CDR3 has 14 amino acids. TCR beta CDR3 sequences were amplified from RNA transcripts. First-round RT-PCR with HTBI primers amplified the TCR CDR3 region. MiXCR, applied by TCRdb to the multiplex PCR reads, yields one record per CDR3 protein. Of 450,000 to 700,000 distinct CDR3 sequences in the sample, 46% were seen once. This clonotype was detected ten times or more.

Sample: peripheral blood or thyroid tissue (not recorded which). The origin of this receptor is an adult woman with Graves' disease, either hyperthyroidism or ophthalmopathy (not recorded which). The V and J genes are TRBV5-5 and TRBJ2-5; TRBD1 matches 9 bases. The CDR3 here is CASSLPGQGETQYF. In nucleotides, the CDR3 is TGTGCCAGCAGCTTGCCGGGACAGGGCGAGACCCAGTACTTC.